These 9 T cell receptor beta chains were all obtained from the same sample, sequenced in a study of cytomegalovirus exposure and HLA in healthy donors (dated by TCRdb to about 2017). Libraries came from the immunoSEQ multiplex PCR assay. The multiplex PCR relied on a mix of 60 forward primers for TCR Vbeta segments and 13 reverse primers for TCR Jbeta segments. The immuneACCESS repertoire file appears here via TCRdb, limited to in-frame rearrangements. These files lack a portion of the clones; in checked studies, under half of the deficit traces to unresolved V genes, and the cause of the others is not known. This sample gives 110,000 to 150,000 clones in total; under 85% of them show up just once. The ten biggest clones cover about 1% of the sample. The sequenced sample was PBMCs. The receptors come from a man aged 18 to 30 in good health and CMV-seronegative.

This chain links TRBV4-3 with TRBJ1-1; 8 nucleotides line up with TRBD1. The V and J ends lost 1 base and 5 bases, in that order; junction bases with no gene match: 9. Looked up from germline, CDR1 is LGHNA and CDR2 is YSLEER. This CDR3 has 16 amino acids. The CDR3 reads CASSQGPQGASTEAFF. The CDR3 coding sequence is TGCGCCAGCAGCCAAGGCCCCCAGGGGGCGAGTACTGAAGCTTTCTTT.

Worth noting for this clone: In the same sample, other DNA sequences code for this CDR3. This chain connects TRBV18 to TRBJ2-5; the D is unclear. V lost 2 bases and J lost 2, with 6 bases in between. The CDR3 runs 13 residues. The germline CDR1 and CDR2 sequences are KGHSH and LQKENI. CDR3 sequence: CASSPAGQETQYF. The DNA of the CDR3 is TGTGCCAGCTCACCAGCCGGGCAAGAGACCCAGTACTTC.

The chain carries TRBV27 and TRBJ1-2, with 10 nucleotides matching TRBD1. CDR3 length equals 15 residues. V shed 6 bases and J 8 bases; nucleotides not matched to a gene: 12. Germline lookup yields CDR1 MNHEY and CDR2 SMNVEV (reference sequence). The CDR3 DNA follows: TGTGCCAGCAGCCTAGGGGACAGGGGCTTCGGGGGCTACACCTTC. Protein: CASSLGDRGFGGYTF.

The V call is TRBV18, the J call TRBJ1-6; 8 nucleotides line up with TRBD1. This CDR3 has 16 residues. The germline CDR1 and CDR2 sequences are KGHSH and LQKENI. With 3 bases clipped from V and 6 bases from J, the junction kept 7 bases outside the gene matches. This CDR3 reads CASSPIGTGANSPLHF. CDR3 nucleotides: TGTGCCAGCTCACCGATCGGGACAGGTGCTAATTCACCCCTCCACTTT. Looking up the rest from reference TRBV18 and TRBJ1-6 gives the full variable domain: NAGVMQNPRHLVRRRGQEARLRCSPMKGHSHVYWYRQLPEEGLKFMVYLQKENIIDESGMPKERFSAEFPKEGPSILRIQQVVRGDSAAYFCASSPIGTGANSPLHFGNGTRLTVT.

The J gene is TRBJ1-1, the V gene TRBV13; D possibly corresponds to TRBD1 (5 bases). The CDR3 has 16 amino acids. Germline-derived CDR1 and CDR2 are PRHDT and FYEKMQ (reference sequence). V lost 1 base and J lost 1, with 13 bases in between. The CDR3 sequence is CASSLAPPTGNTEAFF. Here the CDR3 DNA reads TGTGCCAGCAGCTTAGCCCCCCCCACAGGGAACACTGAAGCTTTCTTT.

To note about this clone: One end of the junction fails to match germline, which may point to a read error. The chain is built from TRBV7-7 and TRBJ2-7, with D unclear. The CDR3 consists of 14 residues. Germline V gives CDR1 SSHAT, CDR2 FNYEAQ (reference sequence). The CDR3 here is CASSRYAADYEQYF. In DNA form, the CDR3 reads TGTGCTAGCAGCCGCTATGCGGCGGACTACGAGCAGTACTTC.

The chain links TRBV5-5 to TRBJ2-7; D unclear. CDR1 and CDR2 from the germline V gene are SGHKS and YYEKEE (reference sequence). The CDR3 consists of 13 residues. V was cut by 4 bases and J by 2 bases, with 10 bases left in between. CDR3 sequence: CASSPTPTYEQYF. The CDR3 DNA is TGTGCCAGCAGCCCGACTCCCACCTACGAGCAGTACTTC.

This rearrangement joins TRBV5-5 to TRBJ2-7; 10 bases fit TRBD1. Germline CDR1 SGHKS, CDR2 YYEKEE (reference sequence). Losses at the gene ends were 2 bases for V and 4 bases for J; bases not matched to a gene: 6. The CDR3 consists of 15 residues. The CDR3 region is CASSLSGTGVYEQYF. The CDR3 DNA follows: TGTGCCAGCAGCTTATCCGGGACAGGGGTGTACGAGCAGTACTTC.

This chain connects TRBV14 to TRBJ1-4, with TRBD1 as a possible D gene (5 bases). Germline lookup yields CDR1 SGHDN and CDR2 FVKESK. The CDR3 covers 15 residues. V shed 4 bases and J shed 3 bases, with 12 bases lying between them. This CDR3 is CASSPVTAPNEKLFF. The CDR3 region has the DNA TGTGCCAGCAGCCCAGTGACAGCCCCTAATGAAAAACTGTTTTTT.